This T cell receptor (beta chain) was sequenced during a study of technical replicates of blood from a few donors. Sequencing used immunoSEQ multiplex PCR; TCRdb keeps in-frame clones, though not all of them. The data contain approximately 95,000 clones, about 95% of them seen just once; the ten biggest clones take up around 0.3%. The germline CDR1 and CDR2 sequences are SNHLY and FYNNEI. The V segment lost 6 bases and the J segment 5 bases; nucleotides outside the gene matches: 3. The CDR3 is made up of 13 amino acids. The chain recombines TRBV2 with TRBJ2-7; TRBD1 matches at 11 bases. This clonotype originated in a human donor in good health. The sample was T cells isolated from PBMCs. The CDR3 nucleotides read TGTGCCAGCAGCGGGGACAGGGGGGACGAGCAGTACTTC. Translation: CASSGDRGDEQYF.